One sample yielded the 5 T cell receptor beta chains listed below, sequenced in a study of blood T cell repertoires in COVID-19. Sequencing was performed with immunoSEQ multiplex PCR; in TCRdb, only in-frame clones are kept and a portion is missing. The table has 110,000 to 150,000 clones, 84% seen once. The sequenced material came from peripheral blood. The receptors were sampled from a man between 60 and 70 years old with active or convalescent COVID-19.

The CDR3 spells CASSQDWNPRTGGNTEAFF. The DNA of the CDR3 is TGTGCCAGCAGCCAAGATTGGAATCCCCGGACAGGGGGGAACACTGAAGCTTTCTTT. This chain joins TRBV14 and TRBJ1-1, with TRBD1 matching over 10 bases. The J segment lost 1 base and the V segment lost 0 bases, leaving 11 bases of the junction unmatched. The germline CDR1 and CDR2 sequences are SGHDN and FVKESK. CDR3 length equals 19 residues. Supplemented by reference TRBV14 and TRBJ1-1, the full variable domain reads EAGVTQFPSHSVIEKGQTVTLRCDPISGHDNLYWYRRVMGKEIKFLLHFVKESKQDESGMPNNRFLAERTGGTYSTLKVQPAELEDSGVYFCASSQDWNPRTGGNTEAFFGQGTRLTVV.

This clone was seen a handful of times. CDR3 bases: TGTGCCAGCAGTTCCCCGGGACAGTCGCTCACCTTC. Residues: CASSSPGQSLTF. The chain recombines TRBV6-2 or TRBV6-3 with TRBJ1-2, with 7 bases fitting TRBD1. The V and J ends lost 4 bases and 13 bases, in that order; junction bases with no gene match: 9. The CDR3 runs to 12 residues. The germline CDR1 and CDR2 sequences are MNHEY and SVGEGT.

The rearrangement links TRBV27 to TRBJ2-7; TRBD1 might be the D (6 bases). Per the germline V gene, CDR1 is MNHEY and CDR2 is SMNVEV (reference sequence). V lost 3 bases, J lost 4 bases, and 7 bases lay in between. The CDR3 totals 12 residues. DNA of the CDR3: TGTGCCAGCAGTTTGCAGGGGTACGAGCAGTACTTC. This gives the protein CASSLQGYEQYF.

This sequence joins TRBV30 and TRBJ1-6; the match to TRBD1 covers 9 bases. V shed 7 bases, J shed 1 base, and the junction held 2 bases outside the gene matches. CDR1 GTSNPN and CDR2 SVGIG come from the germline V gene (reference sequence). The CDR3 runs to 14 residues. Written as DNA, the CDR3 is TGTGCCTCCGGGACAGGGTCCTATAATTCACCCCTCCACTTT. This encodes CASGTGSYNSPLHF.

The chain recombines TRBV30 with TRBJ1-6, with unresolved D. The V gene lost 6 bases and the J gene lost 0 bases, with 3 bases spanning the gap. Germline CDR1 GTSNPN, CDR2 SVGIG (reference sequence). CDR3 length: 12 residues. The CDR3 reads CACLSYNSPLHF. Here the CDR3 DNA reads TGTGCCTGCCTCTCCTATAATTCACCCCTCCACTTT.